Listed below are T cell receptor beta chains from one sample, sequenced in a study of shared clonotypes between healthy human individuals. Clones were read by immunoSEQ multiplex PCR, and TCRdb kept only the in-frame ones, dropping some. The sample lists roughly 500,000 clones, about 96% occurring once. Sequences were obtained from naive CD4+ T cells sorted from blood. Receptors originate from a woman under 40 in good health. Both conserved end residues are part of each CDR3. A D gene is named only where the DNA matches it firmly. The size field is filled for only some rows; it gives once, few, many or a size class.

d_call cdr3_length clone_size j_call v_call cdr3_nt cdr3_aa
TRBD1 15 once TRBJ1-4 TRBV5-5 TGTGCCAGCAGCTTGGTAGGGGGCCTGCCTGTTAAACTGTTTTTT CASSLVGGLPVKLFF
NA 15 once TRBJ2-2 TRBV6-6 TGTGCCAGCAGCTTGATGGGAGCGAACACCGGGGAGCTGTTTTTT CASSLMGANTGELFF
NA 14 NA TRBJ1-5 TRBV6-6 TGTGCCACCGGTCGAGGAGGTAGCAATCAGCCCCAGCATTTT CATGRGGSNQPQHF
NA 16 NA TRBJ1-3 TRBV30 TGTGCCTGGAGTGCCAACCCCATTCTCTCTGGAAACACCATATATTTT CAWSANPILSGNTIYF
TRBD1 15 NA TRBJ1-2 TRBV4-2 TGTGCCAGCAGCCAAGGCTATGGAGGGGGCTGGAGCTACACCTTC CASSQGYGGGWSYTF
TRBD1 13 NA TRBJ2-7 TRBV25-1 TGTGCCAGCATTGGATCAGGGGGCTACGAGCAGTACTTC CASIGSGGYEQYF
TRBD1 13 NA TRBJ2-5 TRBV6-1 TGTGCCAGCAGCGGGACAGCCAAAGAGACCCAGTACTTC CASSGTAKETQYF
TRBD2 18 NA TRBJ2-3 TRBV27 TGTGCCAGCGGTTCTCTAGCGGGAGGGAATCAGGGCACAGATACGCAGTATTTT CASGSLAGGNQGTDTQYF
TRBD1 16 NA TRBJ1-5 TRBV6-4 TGTGCCAGCAGTGACGAGTGGGACAGAAGCAATCAGCCCCAGCATTTT CASSDEWDRSNQPQHF
TRBD2 18 once TRBJ2-1 TRBV5-1 TGCGCCAGCAGCTTCCCGGGGACTAGCGGGGGAAGGTACAATGAGCAGTTCTTC CASSFPGTSGGRYNEQFF
NA 14 NA TRBJ2-5 TRBV5-1 TGCGCCAGCAGCTTGGCACCGGGAGTAGAGACCCAGTACTTC CASSLAPGVETQYF
TRBD1 15 NA TRBJ1-4 TRBV10-2 TGCGCCAGCAGTGAGAGCCCAGGGGGAGGTGAAAAACTGTTTTTT CASSESPGGGEKLFF
NA 13 NA TRBJ2-3 TRBV10-3 TGTGCCTCGACGCTAGCGATCACAGATACGCAGTATTTT CASTLAITDTQYF
NA 17 once TRBJ1-5 TRBV6-1 TGTGCCAGCAGTGCCCGAGAGGGGACACCCTCCAATCAGCCCCAGCATTTT CASSAREGTPSNQPQHF
NA 11 NA TRBJ2-1 TRBV20-1 TGCAGTGCTAGATCGGGCGATGAGCAGTTCTTC CSARSGDEQFF
NA 16 NA TRBJ2-7 TRBV19 TGTGCCAGTAGTCAACTTGCGGGTCTGGAGACCCACGAGCAGTACTTC CASSQLAGLETHEQYF
TRBD1 14 NA TRBJ1-2 TRBV7-8 TGTGCCAGCAGGGACAGGGGCTCGAACTATGGCTACACCTTC CASRDRGSNYGYTF
TRBD2 13 NA TRBJ2-7 TRBV7-9 TGTGCCAGCAGGGCTAGCGGAACCTACGAGCAGTACTTC CASRASGTYEQYF
TRBD2 14 NA TRBJ2-1 TRBV5-1 TGCGCCAGCAGTGGACTAGCGGGATACAATGAGCAGTTCTTC CASSGLAGYNEQFF
TRBD2 16 NA TRBJ2-3 TRBV6-5 TGTGCCAGCAGTTATCAGGCGGGAGGGGTAGGAGATACGCAGTATTTT CASSYQAGGVGDTQYF
NA 14 NA TRBJ2-4 TRBV5-6 TGTGCCAGCAGCGGACTGAGCGGGCGCGACATTCAGTACTTC CASSGLSGRDIQYF